These 20 T cell receptor beta chains originate from one sample sequenced in a study of T-cell reconstitution after alpha-beta-depleted transplantation in children (dated by TCRdb to the mid-2010s). Library generation was performed with PCR. Instrument used: Illumina HiSeq 2500. TCR library preparation used molecular barcoding, with unique molecular identifiers applied to normalize quantification of the TCRbeta repertoire. TCRdb reran the public reads through fastp at Q25 and MiXCR, keeping productive beta chains. Identical CDR3 proteins give one entry, which carries the most common genes and DNA. The table for this sample lists about 340,000 distinct CDR3 sequences; about 9.4% of them were counted only once. Jointly, the top ten make up approximately 2.3% of the sample. The input for sequencing was PBMCs from the stem cell graft donor, taken from the stem cell graft. The receptor source for this set is a human donor who donated a stem cell graft to a child with acute lymphoblastic leukemia.

There are many counts of this clonotype. This chain uses TRBV5-1 with TRBJ1-3; no definite D call. The CDR3 runs to 16 residues. From germline, CDR1 is SGHRS and CDR2 YFSETQ. Between the trimmed V and J ends, which lost 4 bases and 1 base, there was a span of 15 bases. Here the CDR3 DNA reads TGCGCCAGCAGCATATCCGGGCCTCAATCTGGAAACACCATATATTTT. Protein product: CASSISGPQSGNTIYF.

This clonotype was detected a few times. The rearrangement links TRBV28 to TRBJ2-1; 13 positions match TRBD2. This CDR3 is 14 amino acids long. V was pared by 6 bases and J by 9 bases, with 5 bases of the junction left unmatched. The V gene's germline CDR1 is MDHEN and CDR2 SYDVKM. The CDR3 sequence is CASSPGLAGSEQFF. CDR3 sequence (DNA): TGTGCCAGCAGCCCGGGACTAGCGGGATCTGAGCAGTTCTTC.

This clonotype was detected ten times or more. The chain couples TRBV27 to TRBJ2-7; weak D call: TRBD2 (5 bases). CDR3 size: 15 residues. V was clipped by 5 bases and J by 3 bases, with 17 bases between them. Germline V gives CDR1 MNHEY, CDR2 SMNVEV (reference sequence). This CDR3 reads CASSPRRGSLYEQYF. CDR3 sequence (DNA): TGTGCCAGCAGTCCCCGAAGAGGGAGTCTCTACGAGCAGTACTTC.

Many counts were recorded for this clonotype. V gene TRBV7-6 combines with J gene TRBJ2-2; D assignment may be TRBD1 or TRBD2 (5 bases each). V dropped 0 bases and J dropped 3 bases, with 5 bases sitting between them. CDR1 and CDR2 from the germline V gene are SGHVS and FNYEAQ. The CDR3 has 14 residues. CDR3 amino acids: CASSLAGDTGELFF. The CDR3 nucleotides are TGTGCCAGCAGCTTAGCGGGGGACACCGGGGAGCTGTTTTTT.

This sequence joins TRBV9 and TRBJ1-1; the match to TRBD1 covers 7 bases. The CDR3 totals 16 residues. CDR1 and CDR2 from the germline V gene are SGDLS and YYNGEE. The ends lost 0 bases at V and 2 bases at J; junction bases unmatched: 7. The CDR3: CASSVVEGAENTEAFF. The CDR3, as DNA: TGTGCCAGCAGCGTAGTGGAGGGGGCGGAAAACACTGAAGCTTTCTTT.

The chain is built from TRBV12-3 or TRBV12-4 and TRBJ2-1, with D maybe TRBD2 (7 bases). With 1 base removed from V and 8 bases from J, the gap between germline ends came to 18 bases. The CDR3 has 16 residues. The CDR3 DNA is TGTGCCAGCAGTTTAGACCAGGCGGGGGCTGGGGATGAGCAGTTCTTC. Its translation: CASSLDQAGAGDEQFF.

This clonotype was picked up a small number of times. This chain connects TRBV7-2 to TRBJ2-5; TRBD2 matches 11 bases. Trimming cost V 2 bases and J 2 bases; bases outside gene matches: 1. This CDR3 is built from 15 residues. In germline, CDR1 is SGHTA, CDR2 FQGNSA. CDR3 region: CASSLSSGRQETQYF. For the CDR3, the DNA is TGTGCCAGCAGCTTATCTAGCGGGAGGCAAGAGACCCAGTACTTC.

In its sample, this clonotype was seen many times. The chain recombines TRBV10-2 with TRBJ2-3; D is undetermined. The ends were cut back, 2 bases at V and 3 bases at J, with 12 bases in the middle. CDR3 length equals 15 residues. Per the germline V gene, CDR1 is WSHSY and CDR2 is SAAADI. CDR3 in amino acids: CASSERAPRTDTQYF. The DNA of the CDR3 is TGCGCCAGCAGTGAGAGGGCGCCCCGGACAGATACGCAGTATTTT.

In this sample, this clonotype turned up a few times. This chain uses TRBV13 with TRBJ2-7; D is possibly TRBD1 or TRBD2 (7 bases each). The V gene lost 6 bases and the J gene lost 3 bases, with 21 bases spanning the gap. The CDR3 consists of 16 residues. Germline CDR1 is PRHDT and CDR2 is FYEKMQ (reference sequence). DNA for the CDR3: TGTGCCAGCAGATGGAGGGGGCAGGGAGGGGGCTACGAGCAGTACTTC. Translated, it gives CASRWRGQGGGYEQYF.

This clonotype came up many times. The V gene is TRBV27, the J gene TRBJ1-1; TRBD1 agrees at 10 bases. The V gene's germline CDR1 is MNHEY and CDR2 SMNVEV (reference sequence). The CDR3 runs to 15 residues. Trimming at V came to 3 bases and at J to 5 bases, leaving 6 bases not matched to a gene. The CDR3 loop reads CASSLGDRGWTEAFF. CDR3 DNA: TGTGCCAGCAGTTTGGGGGACAGGGGATGGACTGAAGCTTTCTTT.

This clonotype was counted only a few times. The chain employs TRBV20-1 and TRBJ2-3; D remains unclear. Per the germline V gene, CDR1 is DFQATT and CDR2 is SNEGSKA (reference sequence). Trimming stripped 5 bases from V and 3 bases from J, with 6 bases between. The CDR3 sequence is 11 residues long. The CDR3 DNA reads as TGCAGTGCTCCTAAAACAGATACGCAGTATTTT. Amino acid sequence: CSAPKTDTQYF.

J is TRBJ2-7 and V is TRBV20-1; TRBD2 matches at 11 bases. Germline V lookup: CDR1 DFQATT, CDR2 SNEGSKA (reference sequence). Unmatched junction bases numbered 11, after V lost 0 bases and J lost 7 bases. The CDR3 has 16 amino acids. The CDR3 reads CSARDPLLAGGLEQYF. The CDR3 nucleotides are TGCAGTGCTAGAGATCCCCTTTTAGCGGGAGGGCTTGAGCAGTACTTC.

This rearrangement joins TRBV11-2 to TRBJ2-1; the match to TRBD1 covers 7 bases. Unmatched junction bases numbered 4, after V lost 8 bases and J lost 0 bases. From germline, CDR1 is SGHAT and CDR2 FQNNGV. The CDR3 has 14 amino acids. The CDR3 nucleotides read TGTGCCAGCCAACAGGGGCTCTCCTACAATGAGCAGTTCTTC. It is translated as CASQQGLSYNEQFF. The complete variable domain, with remaining parts taken from reference TRBV11-2 and TRBJ2-1, reads EAGVAQSPRYKIIEKRQSVAFWCNPISGHATLYWYQQILGQGPKLLIQFQNNGVVDDSQLPKDRFSAERLKGVDSTLKIQPAKLEDSAVYLCASQQGLSYNEQFFGPGTRLTVL.

This clonotype has just a few counts. The chain is built from TRBV13 and TRBJ1-5; D is uncertain. This CDR3 region has 14 residues. The V gene lost 5 bases and the J gene lost 0 bases, with 8 bases spanning the gap. CDR1 is PRHDT, CDR2 FYEKMQ, per germline (reference sequence). As DNA, the CDR3 is TGTGCCAGCAGCATTTGGAGTAGCAATCAGCCCCAGCATTTT. Amino acid sequence: CASSIWSSNQPQHF. Using reference TRBV13 and TRBJ1-5 for the parts outside the CDR3, the full variable domain is AAGVIQSPRHLIKEKRETATLKCYPIPRHDTVYWYQQGPGQDPQFLISFYEKMQSDKGSIPDRFSAQQFSDYHSELNMSSLELGDSALYFCASSIWSSNQPQHFGDGTRLSIL.

This clonotype was observed many times. The rearrangement uses TRBV11-2 and TRBJ1-2; 10 bases fit TRBD1. Losses at the gene ends were 1 base for V and 6 bases for J; bases not matched to a gene: 23. This CDR3 has 21 amino acids. CDR1 and CDR2 (germline): SGHAT, FQNNGV. The CDR3 DNA follows: TGTGCCAGCAGCTTAGTCGATTGGGACCGGGACAGGGGAATAGAAGGGAATGGCTACACCTTC. Protein product: CASSLVDWDRDRGIEGNGYTF. The entire variable domain, with the rest obtained from reference TRBV11-2 and TRBJ1-2, is as follows: EAGVAQSPRYKIIEKRQSVAFWCNPISGHATLYWYQQILGQGPKLLIQFQNNGVVDDSQLPKDRFSAERLKGVDSTLKIQPAKLEDSAVYLCASSLVDWDRDRGIEGNGYTFGSGTRLTVV.

This clonotype was observed a few times. V usage is TRBV7-9 and J usage is TRBJ2-1, with 7 bases lining up with TRBD2. Germline V CDR1 and CDR2: SEHNR, FQNEAQ (reference sequence). V gave up 5 bases and J gave up 1 base; unmatched junction bases: 5. This CDR3 has 15 residues. In DNA form, the CDR3 reads TGTGCCAGCAGCCCCTTCGGGAGGTCCTACAATGAGCAGTTCTTC. It yields the protein CASSPFGRSYNEQFF.

There are a few counts of this clonotype. J is TRBJ2-2 and V is TRBV21-1; the table calls TRBD1, which could not be checked here. TRBV21-1 constitutes a pseudogene. This CDR3 has 16 residues. This chain's CDR3 is CASIATGGLGTGELFF. The DNA of the CDR3 is TGTGCCAGCATTGCCACAGGGGGTCTCGGTACCGGGGAGCTGTTTTTT.

This clonotype was observed a few times. The rearrangement joins TRBV29-1 to TRBJ2-1; D may correspond to TRBD1 or TRBD2 (7 bases each). CDR1 is SQVTM and CDR2 is ANQGSEA in the germline V gene. The CDR3 extends over 17 amino acids. Trimming cost V 5 bases and J 6 bases, with 26 bases left between them. CDR3 residues: CSVKGARGGSVGNEQFF. DNA for the CDR3: TGCAGCGTTAAGGGGGCGCGGGGCGGGAGTGTCGGCAATGAGCAGTTCTTC.

J is TRBJ1-1 and V is TRBV7-2; D call uncertain. The V end lost 2 bases, the J end lost 2 bases, and 9 bases lay between the germline ends. This CDR3 region has 14 residues. Per germline, CDR1 SGHTA and CDR2 FQGNSA. The CDR3 reads CASSLRLANTEAFF. The CDR3 DNA reads as TGTGCCAGCAGCTTACGTTTAGCTAACACTGAAGCTTTCTTT.

This clonotype has more than one count but fewer than ten. The V gene is TRBV20-1, the J gene TRBJ2-7, with D uncertain. The CDR3 is 15 residues long. The V gene's germline CDR1 is DFQATT and CDR2 SNEGSKA (reference sequence). The V end lost 0 bases, the J end lost 0 bases, and 12 bases lay between the germline ends. CDR3 sequence: CSARDRRTGSYEQYF. The CDR3 DNA sequence: TGCAGTGCTAGAGATCGGCGGACGGGCTCCTACGAGCAGTACTTC.